This T cell receptor beta chain was profiled in a study of T cell responses to AZD1222 COVID-19 vaccine. The table came from immunoSEQ multiplex PCR; TCRdb's copy has only in-frame clones and leaves some out. The table lists around 120,000 clones, 85% to 90% of them singletons, with around 7.7% in the top ten. Germline lookup yields CDR1 SGHTA and CDR2 FQGTGA. Trimming cost V 5 bases and J 6 bases, with 14 bases left between them. The CDR3 has 13 residues. This clone was found a few times. Antigen unknown. Regarding the study as a whole: Sampled repertoires all dated from after the peak T cell response.

The V and J genes are TRBV7-3 and TRBJ2-7, with D perhaps matching TRBD2 (5 bases). The TCR sequence derives from an adult in good health. The sample here was peripheral blood, taken on day 0 of AZD1222 vaccination. The CDR3, as DNA: TGTGCCAGCAGCCAGAATCAAGGAGGCGAGCAGTACTTC. As protein: CASSQNQGGEQYF.